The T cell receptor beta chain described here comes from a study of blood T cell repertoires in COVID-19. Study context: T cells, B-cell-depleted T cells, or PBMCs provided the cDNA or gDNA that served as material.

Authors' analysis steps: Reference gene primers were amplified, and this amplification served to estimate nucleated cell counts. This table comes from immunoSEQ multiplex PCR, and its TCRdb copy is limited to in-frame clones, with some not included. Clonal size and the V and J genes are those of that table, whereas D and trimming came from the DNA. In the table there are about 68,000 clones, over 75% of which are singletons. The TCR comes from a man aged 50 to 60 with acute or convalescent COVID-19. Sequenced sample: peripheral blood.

The CDR3 loop is CASSLGVSGANVLTF. As DNA, the CDR3 is TGTGCCAGCAGTTTGGGAGTCTCTGGGGCCAACGTCCTGACTTTC. The V gene is TRBV6-5, the J gene TRBJ2-6; D may be TRBD2 (5 bases). The CDR3 has 15 amino acids. V gave up 4 bases and J gave up 0 bases, with 7 bases separating them. Germline V gene sequence: CDR1 MNHEY, CDR2 SVGAGI.